What follows are 21 T cell receptor beta chains derived from one specimen sequenced in a study of shared clonotypes between healthy human individuals. TCRdb's copy holds only in-frame clones and misses some; the assay was immunoSEQ multiplex PCR. The sample carries approximately 1,000,000 clones, around 77% recorded once. The sample comprised memory CD4+ T cells from PBMCs. Regarding subset: CD45RA-negative fraction. These receptors came from a man between 18 and 29 years old in good health. Some clones in this sample may be carry-over from other donors' samples.

The chain combines TRBV7-9 with TRBJ1-1; D unresolved. There are 15 residues in the CDR3. The germline gives CDR1 SEHNR, CDR2 FQNEAQ (reference sequence). V was pared by 1 base and J by 4 bases, with 13 bases between. CDR3 in DNA: TGTGCCAGCAGCTTAGGATCCGGGTCGCTCACTGAAGCTTTCTTT. Translation: CASSLGSGSLTEAFF.

V and J are TRBV5-1 and TRBJ2-3; D uncertain. The germline V gene encodes CDR1 SGHRS and CDR2 YFSETQ. V was clipped by 1 base and J by 0 bases, with 9 bases between them. The CDR3 runs to 15 residues. Written as DNA, the CDR3 is TGCGCCAGCAGCTTGATTCCCCAGAGCACAGATACGCAGTATTTT. Protein sequence: CASSLIPQSTDTQYF.

The genes are TRBV28 and TRBJ1-2; a weak D match, TRBD1 (5 bases). Looked up from germline, CDR1 is MDHEN and CDR2 is SYDVKM. V was cut by 2 bases and J by 4 bases, with 14 bases left in between. There are 15 residues in the CDR3. The CDR3 sequence is CASSLPTVKLYGYTF. As DNA, the CDR3 is TGTGCCAGCAGTTTACCGACAGTCAAACTCTATGGCTACACCTTC.

The chain uses TRBV6-6 and TRBJ1-2; no firm D call. Trimming left V 0 bases short and J 8 bases short, with 10 bases between. The CDR3 has 13 amino acids. Germline V gene data show CDR1 as MNHNY and CDR2 as SVGAGI (reference sequence). The CDR3 nucleotides are TGTGCCAGCAGTTACTCGTCCCCGGGAGGCTACACCTTC. It encodes CASSYSSPGGYTF.

This sequence joins TRBV28 and TRBJ1-2, with D possibly being TRBD1 (5 bases). Trimming left V 0 bases short and J 14 bases short, with 16 bases between. Germline CDR1 and CDR2: MDHEN and SYDVKM. The CDR3 length is 13 residues. The CDR3 spells CASSLWPQGGWTF. The CDR3 DNA follows: TGTGCCAGCAGTTTATGGCCCCAGGGAGGGTGGACCTTC.

The chain is built from TRBV4-2 and TRBJ1-2; D is possibly TRBD1 (5 bases). The CDR3 has 15 amino acids. The V gene lost 1 base and the J gene lost 0 bases, with 9 bases spanning the gap. Germline CDR1 is LGHNA and CDR2 is YNFKEQ. Here the CDR3 DNA reads TGTGCCAGCAGCCAAGGACAGCACCCTAACTATGGCTACACCTTC. Amino acid sequence: CASSQGQHPNYGYTF.

J is TRBJ1-2 and V is TRBV6-5; D unclear. The CDR3 has 12 amino acids. Trimming left V 2 bases short and J 5 bases short, with 6 bases between. In germline, CDR1 is MNHEY, CDR2 SVGAGI. CDR3 amino acids: CASSYEQYGYTF. Written as DNA, the CDR3 is TGTGCCAGCAGTTACGAGCAATATGGCTACACCTTC.

The chain combines TRBV19 with TRBJ1-5; 8 positions match TRBD1. The ends lost 3 bases at V and 3 bases at J; junction bases unmatched: 7. Per the germline V gene, CDR1 is LNHDA and CDR2 is SQIVND (reference sequence). The CDR3 is 16 residues long. The CDR3 sequence is CASSIRAGGNNQPQHF. The CDR3 nucleotides read TGTGCCAGTAGTATTCGGGCAGGGGGCAACAATCAGCCCCAGCATTTT.

This clone was seen more than once but under ten times. The chain is built from TRBV2 and TRBJ1-3; D is unresolved. CDR3 size: 13 residues. Germline-derived CDR1 and CDR2 are SNHLY and FYNNEI. Trimming pared 7 bases from V and 0 bases from J, leaving 7 bases between. CDR3 DNA: TGTGCCAGCACAGGTTTCTCTGGAAACACCATATATTTT. Its translation is CASTGFSGNTIYF. Full variable domain (outside the CDR3, taken from reference TRBV2 and TRBJ1-3): EPEVTQTPSHQVTQMGQEVILRCVPISNHLYFYWYRQILGQKVEFLVSFYNNEISEKSEIFDDQFSVERPDGSNFTLKIRSTKLEDSAMYFCASTGFSGNTIYFGEGSWLTVV.

The J gene is TRBJ2-7, the V gene TRBV30; D uncertain. Germline V CDR1 and CDR2: GTSNPN, SVGIG (reference sequence). V was clipped by 3 bases and J by 6 bases, with 15 bases between them. This CDR3 spans 13 amino acids. CDR3 protein: CAWRSNSPLEQYF. CDR3 in DNA: TGTGCCTGGAGAAGCAATTCCCCCCTCGAGCAGTACTTC.

The V gene is TRBV4-2, the J gene TRBJ2-7; no clear D. Trimming stripped 1 base from V and 2 bases from J, with 12 bases between. Germline V gene lookup returns CDR1 LGHNA and CDR2 YNFKEQ. This CDR3 has 15 residues. In DNA form, the CDR3 reads TGTGCCAGCAGCCAAGGATACGGCCTGGCCTACGAGCAGTACTTC. This codes for CASSQGYGLAYEQYF.

To note about this clone: Other DNA variants within this sample encode the same CDR3. The chain joins TRBV28 to TRBJ2-1; D uncertain. Per germline, CDR1 MDHEN and CDR2 SYDVKM. The CDR3 runs 11 residues. Trimming cost V 10 bases and J 2 bases, with 6 bases left between them. CDR3 amino acids: CATGTYNEQFF. CDR3 nucleotides: TGTGCCACCGGTACCTACAATGAGCAGTTCTTC.

The rearrangement links TRBV6-6 to TRBJ1-5; 11 bases are a match to TRBD1. J gave up 6 bases and V 7 bases, and 5 bases lay outside the gene matches. CDR3 size: 14 residues. CDR1 and CDR2 from the germline V gene are MNHNY and SVGAGI (reference sequence). CDR3 bases: TGTGCCAGCACCCGGACAGGGGGCACTCAGCCCCAGCATTTT. Residues: CASTRTGGTQPQHF.

This chain joins TRBV18 and TRBJ2-2; 13 bases line up with TRBD2. Trimming removed 6 bases from V and 4 bases from J; junction bases left unmatched: 8. The CDR3 is 17 amino acids. Per the germline V gene, CDR1 is KGHSH and CDR2 is LQKENI. The CDR3 reads CASSPRTSGSLTGELFF. For the CDR3, the DNA is TGTGCCAGCTCCCCAAGGACTAGCGGGAGTCTCACCGGGGAGCTGTTTTTT.

The V and J genes are TRBV20-1 and TRBJ2-5; unclear D gene. Trimming took off 6 bases at V and 5 bases at J, with 10 bases between the two ends. This CDR3 is built from 11 residues. Germline V lookup: CDR1 DFQATT, CDR2 SNEGSKA (reference sequence). CDR3 sequence reads: CSAKIYETQYF. The CDR3 DNA reads TGCAGTGCCAAAATTTACGAGACCCAGTACTTC.

This clone has a single count. Written as DNA, the CDR3 is TGTGCCAGCAGTCCCCAATATCACGGCACCGGGGAGCTGTTTTTT. It translates to CASSPQYHGTGELFF. The chain couples TRBV6-6 to TRBJ2-2; D gene unclear. Germline CDR1 reads MNHNY; CDR2 reads SVGAGI (reference sequence). The germline V and J ends were trimmed by 5 bases and 4 bases, with 14 bases remaining between them. The CDR3 runs to 15 residues.

The chain uses TRBV14 and TRBJ2-7; D not resolved. Per germline, CDR1 SGHDN and CDR2 FVKESK. This CDR3 contains 12 residues. The ends were cut back, 5 bases at V and 3 bases at J, with 8 bases in the middle. Here the CDR3 reads CASSSDVYEQYF. The CDR3 DNA is TGTGCCAGCAGCTCGGACGTCTACGAGCAGTACTTC. Based on the CDR3 plus reference TRBV14 and TRBJ2-7, the full variable domain is EAGVTQFPSHSVIEKGQTVTLRCDPISGHDNLYWYRRVMGKEIKFLLHFVKESKQDESGMPNNRFLAERTGGTYSTLKVQPAELEDSGVYFCASSSDVYEQYFGPGTRLTVT.

The rearrangement joins TRBV5-8 to TRBJ2-1; possibly TRBD2 for D (5 bases). The V gene's germline CDR1 is SGHTS and CDR2 YDEGEE. The V end was cut by 7 bases, the J end by 0 bases, with 11 bases between. This CDR3 comprises 14 residues. CDR3 sequence: CASLTGNSYNEQFF. Here the CDR3 DNA reads TGTGCCAGCCTGACGGGGAACTCCTACAATGAGCAGTTCTTC.

The chain combines TRBV11-3 with TRBJ2-1; D not resolved. V shed 4 bases and J shed 8 bases, with 9 bases lying between them. The CDR3 covers 12 residues. From germline, CDR1 is SGHNT and CDR2 YENEEA. This CDR3 is CASSSTNDEQFF. The CDR3 coding sequence is TGTGCCAGCAGCTCTACTAACGATGAGCAGTTCTTC.

The chain couples TRBV6-5 to TRBJ1-5; D remains ambiguous. The germline CDR1 and CDR2 sequences are MNHEY and SVGAGI. Trimming took 2 bases from V and 4 from J, leaving 9 bases between them. The CDR3 length is 14 residues. In DNA form, the CDR3 reads TGTGCCAGCAGTTACGCTCAAAGGAATCAGCCCCAGCATTTT. It codes for CASSYAQRNQPQHF.

The chain employs TRBV28 and TRBJ2-2, with D perhaps TRBD2 (5 bases). Trimming pared 2 bases from V and 4 bases from J, leaving 17 bases between. This CDR3 comprises 17 residues. The germline V gene has CDR1 MDHEN and CDR2 SYDVKM. CDR3 loop: CASSLRLSRLSTGELFF. The DNA for the CDR3 is TGTGCCAGCAGTTTACGACTCAGCCGACTAAGCACCGGGGAGCTGTTTTTT.